The T cell receptor beta chain under discussion was sequenced for a study of T cell changes during pregnancy in multiple sclerosis. CDR3 length equals 13 residues. Trimming cost V 5 bases and J 0 bases, with 8 bases left between them. Germline V gives CDR1 WNHNN, CDR2 SYGVQD (reference sequence). TCRdb's table, derived via immunoSEQ multiplex PCR, lists solely in-frame clones and lacks some. The top ten clones hold roughly 11% of a sample with over 25,000 clones, nearly 90% of them seen once. The starting material was CD8+ T cells from peripheral blood mononuclear cells, obtained in the third trimester of pregnancy. The clonotype comes from a female donor with multiple sclerosis, enrolled in a pregnancy study. The chain carries TRBV10-1 and TRBJ2-7; the D gene is possibly TRBD2 (6 bases). CDR3 nucleotides: TGCGCCAGCAGTAGCGGGTACTCCTACGAGCAGTACTTC. Its translation: CASSSGYSYEQYF.